The text below deals with one T cell receptor beta chain. The antigen remains unidentified. 5' RACE that incorporated UMI labels was used to prepare the TRB cDNA libraries. Reanalyzing the 5' RACE reads, TCRdb keeps one entry per CDR3 protein, without DNA. The sample has around 160,000 distinct CDR3 sequences; the top ten hold over 0.25%. The germline V gene encodes CDR1 SGHTA and CDR2 FQGNSA. This CDR3 region has 18 residues. The data are from a study of CXCR3-negative and CXCR3-positive naive CD8 T cells. Notes on the study in general: Cryopreservation partially lowered CXCR3 expression, so most assays used fresh PBMCs. CXCR3-positive naive cells carried more hydrophobic TRB CDR3s than CXCR3-negative naive cells did. Sequencing showed both naive subsets with comparably high diversity, and memory CD8+ cells much lower. The TRBV-TRBJ usage of naive CXCR3-negative and CXCR3-positive cells was similar, but that of memory cells differed.

The material sequenced was naive CXCR3+ CD8+ T cells from blood. Specified subset: CD45RO-CCR7+CD27+CD95- naive CD8+ T cells expressing CXCR3 (TNR3+). The source of this sequence is a human donor in good health. Some clones in this sample may be carry-over from other donors' samples. The V and J genes are TRBV7-2 and TRBJ1-1; as DNA is missing, the TRBD1 call by TCRdb cannot be tested. The CDR3 reads CASSFPWWGANGNTEAFF.